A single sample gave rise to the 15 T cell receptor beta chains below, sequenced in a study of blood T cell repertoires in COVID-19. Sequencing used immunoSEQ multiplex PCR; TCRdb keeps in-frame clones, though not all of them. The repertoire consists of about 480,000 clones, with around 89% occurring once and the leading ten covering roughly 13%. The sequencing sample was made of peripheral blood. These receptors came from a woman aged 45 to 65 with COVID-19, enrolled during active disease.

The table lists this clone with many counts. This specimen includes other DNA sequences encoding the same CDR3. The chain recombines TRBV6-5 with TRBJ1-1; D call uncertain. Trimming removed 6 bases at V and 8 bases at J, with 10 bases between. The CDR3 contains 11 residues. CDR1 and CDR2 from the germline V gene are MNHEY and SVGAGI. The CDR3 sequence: CASRETGEAFF. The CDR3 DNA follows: TGTGCCAGCAGGGAGACCGGGGAAGCTTTCTTT.

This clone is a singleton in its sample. CDR3 DNA sequence: TGTGCCAGCAGCCTACAGGGGTACGATCAGCCCCAGCATTTT. Translation gives CASSLQGYDQPQHF. This chain uses TRBV7-9 with TRBJ1-5; 7 bases map to TRBD1. The germline gives CDR1 SEHNR, CDR2 FQNEAQ (reference sequence). V was pared by 5 bases and J by 5 bases, with 6 bases of the junction left unmatched. The length of the CDR3 is 14 residues.

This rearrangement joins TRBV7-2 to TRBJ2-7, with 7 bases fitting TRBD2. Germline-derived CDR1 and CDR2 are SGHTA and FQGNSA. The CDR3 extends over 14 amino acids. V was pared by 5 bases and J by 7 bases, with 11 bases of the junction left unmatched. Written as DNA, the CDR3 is TGTGCCAGCAGCCCGGTGGGGCAGGGAGGGGAGCAGTACTTC. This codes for CASSPVGQGGEQYF.

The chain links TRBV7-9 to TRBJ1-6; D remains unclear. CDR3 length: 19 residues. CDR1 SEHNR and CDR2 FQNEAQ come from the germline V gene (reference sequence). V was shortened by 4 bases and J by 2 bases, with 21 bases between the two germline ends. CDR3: CASSSGGLGSSPYNSPLHF. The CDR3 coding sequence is TGTGCCAGCAGCTCCGGAGGATTAGGGTCAAGTCCCTATAATTCACCCCTCCACTTT.

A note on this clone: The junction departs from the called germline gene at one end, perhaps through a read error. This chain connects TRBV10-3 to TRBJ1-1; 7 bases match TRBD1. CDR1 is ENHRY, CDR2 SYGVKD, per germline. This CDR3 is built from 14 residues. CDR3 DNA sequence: TGTGTCATCAGAGGGGGACAGTTTAACACTGAAGCTTTCTTT. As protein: CVIRGGQFNTEAFF.

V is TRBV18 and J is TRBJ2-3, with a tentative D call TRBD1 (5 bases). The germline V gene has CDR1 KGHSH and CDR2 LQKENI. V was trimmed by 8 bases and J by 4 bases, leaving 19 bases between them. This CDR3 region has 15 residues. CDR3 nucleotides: TGTGCCAGCCTTCATGCAGGGTTTAGTCCAGATACGCAGTATTTT. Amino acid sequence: CASLHAGFSPDTQYF.

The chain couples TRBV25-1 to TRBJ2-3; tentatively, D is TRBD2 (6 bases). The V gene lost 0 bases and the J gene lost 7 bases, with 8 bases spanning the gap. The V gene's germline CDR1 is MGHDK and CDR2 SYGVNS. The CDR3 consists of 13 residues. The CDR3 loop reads CASSEYGGYTQYF. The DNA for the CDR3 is TGTGCCAGCAGTGAATACGGGGGATATACGCAGTATTTT.

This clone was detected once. The CDR3 here is CASSPSGQGANVYGYTF. In nucleotides, the CDR3 is TGTGCCAGCTCACCTTCGGGACAGGGGGCGAATGTGTATGGCTACACCTTC. The V call is TRBV18, the J call TRBJ1-2; 12 bases map to TRBD1. Germline V gives CDR1 KGHSH, CDR2 LQKENI. The CDR3 has 17 residues. Germline trimming cut 3 bases from V and 5 bases from J; bases unmatched to any gene: 10.

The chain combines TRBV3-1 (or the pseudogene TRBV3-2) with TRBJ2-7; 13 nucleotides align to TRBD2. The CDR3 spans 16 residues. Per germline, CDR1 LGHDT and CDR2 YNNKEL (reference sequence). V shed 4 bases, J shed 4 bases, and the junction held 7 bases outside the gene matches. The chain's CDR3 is CASSPTSGGVGYEQYF. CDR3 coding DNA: TGTGCCAGCAGCCCAACTAGCGGGGGGGTTGGGTACGAGCAGTACTTC.

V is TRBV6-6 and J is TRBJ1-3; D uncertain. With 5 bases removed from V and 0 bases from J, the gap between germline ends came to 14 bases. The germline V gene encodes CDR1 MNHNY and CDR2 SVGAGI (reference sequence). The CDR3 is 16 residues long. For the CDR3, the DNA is TGTGCCAGCAGTCATACGACACGGTCCTCTGGAAACACCATATATTTT. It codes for CASSHTTRSSGNTIYF.

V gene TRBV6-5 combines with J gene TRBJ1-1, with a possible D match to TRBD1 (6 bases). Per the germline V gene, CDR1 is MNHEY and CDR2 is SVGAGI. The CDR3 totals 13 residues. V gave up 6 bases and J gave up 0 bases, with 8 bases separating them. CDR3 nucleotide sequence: TGTGCCAGCAGACAGGGCCTGAACACTGAAGCTTTCTTT. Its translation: CASRQGLNTEAFF.

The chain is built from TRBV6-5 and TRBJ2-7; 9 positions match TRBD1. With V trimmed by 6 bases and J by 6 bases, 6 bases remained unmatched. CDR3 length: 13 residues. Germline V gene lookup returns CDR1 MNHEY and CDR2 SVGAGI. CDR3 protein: CASRPTGGSEQYF. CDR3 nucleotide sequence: TGTGCCAGCAGGCCTACAGGGGGCAGCGAGCAGTACTTC.

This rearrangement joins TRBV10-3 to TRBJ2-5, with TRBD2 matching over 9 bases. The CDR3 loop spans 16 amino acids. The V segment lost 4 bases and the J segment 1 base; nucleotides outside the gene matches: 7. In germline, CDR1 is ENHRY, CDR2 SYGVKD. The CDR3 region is CAISGRLAGSQETQYF. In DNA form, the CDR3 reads TGTGCCATCAGTGGGCGCCTAGCGGGGAGCCAAGAGACCCAGTACTTC.

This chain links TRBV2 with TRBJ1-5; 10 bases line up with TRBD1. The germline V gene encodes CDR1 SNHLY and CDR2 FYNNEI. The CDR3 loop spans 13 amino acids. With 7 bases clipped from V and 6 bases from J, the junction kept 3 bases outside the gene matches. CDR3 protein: CASMGDRGQPQHF. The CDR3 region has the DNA TGTGCCAGCATGGGGGACAGGGGTCAGCCCCAGCATTTT.

The CDR3, as DNA: TGTGCCAGCAGCCAAGCGGGGGGAACCTTAGCCTACGAGCAGTACTTC. Translating it yields CASSQAGGTLAYEQYF. The chain is built from TRBV3-1 (or the pseudogene TRBV3-2) and TRBJ2-7, with 7 bases aligning to TRBD2. This CDR3 has 16 amino acids. The germline V gene has CDR1 LGHDT and CDR2 YNNKEL (reference sequence). Losses at the gene ends were 1 base for V and 2 bases for J; bases not matched to a gene: 8.